A selection of T cell receptor beta chains follows, all from one sample in a study of vaccination and CD4 T cells after COVID-19. TCRdb reprocessed the PCR reads via MiXCR and lists one record per CDR3 protein. The sample consists of over 15,000 distinct CDR3 sequences, 43% of them appearing once. Their recognized antigens are unknown. The sample consisted of CD4+ T cells from blood, cultured in vitro, taken before SARS-CoV-2 vaccination. All receptors derive from a human donor who had recovered from COVID-19. Both conserved end residues are part of each CDR3. A D gene is named only where the DNA matches it firmly. Clone size appears in some rows only: once, few, many, or a class for an expanded clone.

clone size	D gene	J gene	V gene	CDR3 protein	CDR3 DNA
.	TRBD1	TRBJ1-1	TRBV15	CATSRPTGVDTEAFF	TGTGCCACCAGCAGGCCCACAGGGGTCGACACTGAAGCTTTCTTT
.	.	TRBJ1-1	TRBV28	CASSLGKNTEAFF	TGTGCCAGCAGCCTGGGGAAGAACACTGAAGCTTTCTTT
.	TRBD1	TRBJ1-6	TRBV7-2	CASSFRTGGNSPLHF	TGTGCCAGCAGCTTCCGGACAGGCGGTAATTCACCCCTCCACTTT
few	.	TRBJ1-1	TRBV7-8	CASSLAETSVEAFF	TGTGCCAGCAGCTTAGCGGAGACATCCGTTGAAGCTTTCTTT
.	.	TRBJ2-2	TRBV24-1	CATSDPGQFGGELFF	TGTGCCACCAGTGACCCGGGACAATTTGGCGGGGAGCTGTTTTTT
medium-sized	TRBD1	TRBJ2-1	TRBV6-1	CASSDRDRGMQFF	TGTGCCAGCAGTGACCGGGACAGGGGAATGCAGTTCTTC
few	TRBD1	TRBJ1-5	TRBV27	CASRAGTVSNQPQHF	TGTGCCAGCAGGGCGGGGACAGTTAGCAATCAGCCCCAGCATTTT
.	TRBD1	TRBJ1-4	TRBV20-1	CSASWTGVSEKLFF	TGCAGTGCTAGCTGGACAGGGGTTTCTGAAAAACTGTTTTTT
.	TRBD1	TRBJ1-1	TRBV28	CASSLLGTADNTEAFF	TGTGCCAGCAGTTTATTGGGGACAGCCGATAACACTGAAGCTTTCTTT
.	.	TRBJ2-1	TRBV6-1	CASRPQGALGLFEQFF	TGTGCCAGCAGACCACAGGGCGCATTGGGTCTTTTTGAACAGTTCTTC
.	.	TRBJ1-2	TRBV7-6	CASSLRSGGREGYTF	TGTGCCAGCAGCTTGCGATCCGGGGGACGGGAAGGCTACACCTTC
.	TRBD2	TRBJ2-1	TRBV24-1	CATSTPSGRINEQFF	TGTGCCACCAGCACCCCTAGCGGGAGAATAAATGAGCAGTTCTTC
.	.	TRBJ1-5	TRBV27	CASSSRGVRQPQHF	TGTGCCAGCAGTTCTCGGGGAGTCCGGCAGCCCCAGCATTTT
few	TRBD1	TRBJ1-6	TRBV10-3	CATQDRVSSPLHF	TGTGCCACTCAAGACAGGGTTAGTTCACCCCTCCACTTT
few	TRBD1	TRBJ1-1	TRBV20-1	CSARDYRGITEAFF	TGCAGTGCTAGAGATTACAGGGGAATCACTGAAGCTTTCTTT
.	TRBD2	TRBJ2-7	TRBV19	CASSITSGLAGMVQYF	TGTGCCAGTAGTATCACTAGTGGGCTAGCGGGAATGGTGCAGTACTTC
.	.	TRBJ2-3	TRBV20-1	CSARDRGSGSTDTQYF	TGCAGTGCTAGAGATCGGGGTAGCGGAAGCACAGATACGCAGTATTTT
.	.	TRBJ1-2	TRBV19	CASTLRERGRLKSGYTF	TGTGCCAGTACCTTACGAGAGAGAGGACGACTCAAATCCGGCTACACCTTC
.	TRBD1	TRBJ1-2	TRBV20-1	CSASTRWTGGDYGYTF	TGCAGTGCCTCTACTCGTTGGACAGGGGGGGACTATGGCTACACCTTC
few	.	TRBJ2-3	TRBV2	CASSELTDTQYF	TGTGCCAGCAGTGAATTGACAGATACGCAGTATTTT
few	.	TRBJ2-3	TRBV20-1	CSASLLSGPDTQYF	TGCAGTGCCTCCCTTCTCTCCGGGCCAGATACGCAGTATTTT
.	TRBD1	TRBJ1-2	TRBV29-1	CSVDHRGYNYGYTF	TGCAGCGTTGACCACAGGGGTTATAACTATGGCTACACCTTC
.	.	TRBJ1-5	TRBV7-2	CASSLAAGRQPQHF	TGTGCCAGCAGCTTAGCGGCAGGGCGACAGCCCCAGCATTTT
.	.	TRBJ2-3	TRBV9	CASSVASVFTDTQYF	TGTGCCAGCAGCGTAGCTTCGGTCTTCACAGATACGCAGTATTTT
.	TRBD1	TRBJ1-1	TRBV6-2/TRBV6-3	CASSYSRRLTGGMEAFF	TGTGCCAGCAGTTACTCAAGAAGATTGACAGGGGGCATGGAAGCTTTCTTT
.	TRBD1	TRBJ2-1	TRBV2	CASSAGTGKNNEQFF	TGTGCCAGCAGCGCCGGGACAGGGAAAAACAATGAGCAGTTCTTC
once	TRBD1	TRBJ1-1	TRBV20-1	CSARDLDRGVTEAFF	TGCAGTGCTAGAGACTTAGACAGGGGAGTGACTGAAGCTTTCTTT
.	.	TRBJ1-2	TRBV19	CASSSRGYDGYTF	TGTGCCAGTAGTAGTAGGGGCTACGATGGCTACACCTTC
.	TRBD1	TRBJ1-1	TRBV6-2/TRBV6-3	CASSLRDRPLNTEAFF	TGTGCCAGCAGTCTCCGGGACAGGCCCCTGAACACTGAAGCTTTCTTT
.	.	TRBJ1-5	TRBV12-3/TRBV12-4	CASSLQSREPQHF	TGTGCCAGCAGTTTACAATCTCGGGAGCCCCAGCATTTT
once	.	TRBJ2-1	TRBV7-8	CASSLHTGTRERGEQFF	TGTGCCAGCAGCTTACACACCGGGACACGGGAAAGGGGTGAGCAGTTCTTC
.	.	TRBJ2-5	TRBV7-2	CASSLGRVQETQYF	TGTGCCAGCAGCCTCGGGCGGGTCCAAGAGACCCAGTACTTC
.	TRBD1	TRBJ2-7	TRBV19	CASSIRDRVNEQYF	TGTGCCAGTAGTATCCGGGACAGGGTCAACGAGCAGTACTTC
.	TRBD1	TRBJ1-2	TRBV6-5	CASSYFRTGGNYGYTF	TGTGCCAGCAGTTACTTTCGGACAGGAGGCAACTATGGCTACACCTTC
.	.	TRBJ2-5	TRBV5-4	CASTQTNQETQYF	TGTGCCAGCACCCAGACTAACCAAGAGACCCAGTACTTC
few	TRBD2	TRBJ2-1	TRBV7-9	CASSLRRTSGTNEQFF	TGTGCCAGCAGCCTCCGTCGGACTAGCGGGACAAATGAGCAGTTCTTC
.	TRBD2	TRBJ2-1	TRBV19	CASSIRSGGIREQFF	TGTGCCAGTAGTATCCGAAGCGGGGGGATAAGGGAGCAGTTCTTC
.	.	TRBJ2-3	TRBV23-1	CASSQQFTDTQYF	TGCGCCAGCAGTCAACAGTTCACAGATACGCAGTATTTT
few	.	TRBJ1-2	TRBV24-1	CATSDGGVGGYTF	TGTGCCACCAGTGATGGAGGAGTAGGCGGCTACACCTTC